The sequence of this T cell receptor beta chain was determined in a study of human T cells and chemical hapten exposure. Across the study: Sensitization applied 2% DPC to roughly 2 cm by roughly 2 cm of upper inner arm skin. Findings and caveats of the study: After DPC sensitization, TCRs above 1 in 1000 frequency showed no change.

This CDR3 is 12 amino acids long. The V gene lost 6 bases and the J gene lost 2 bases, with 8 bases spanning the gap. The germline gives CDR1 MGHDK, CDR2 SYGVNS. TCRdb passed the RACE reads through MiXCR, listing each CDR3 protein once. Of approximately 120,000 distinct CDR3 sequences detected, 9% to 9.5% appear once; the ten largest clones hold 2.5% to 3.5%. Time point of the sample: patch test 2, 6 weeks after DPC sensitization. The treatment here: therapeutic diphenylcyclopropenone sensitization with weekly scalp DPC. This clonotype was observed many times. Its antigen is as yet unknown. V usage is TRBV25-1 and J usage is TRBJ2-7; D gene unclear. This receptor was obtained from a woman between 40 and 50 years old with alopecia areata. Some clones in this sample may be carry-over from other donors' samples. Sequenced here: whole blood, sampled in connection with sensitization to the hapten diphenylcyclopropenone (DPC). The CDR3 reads CASRTDPYEQYF. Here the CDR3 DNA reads TGTGCCAGCAGAACAGACCCCTACGAGCAGTACTTC.